This TCR gamma chain was found in a study of Vδ1+ human thymocytes. Study-wide points: Approximately 20% of thymic delta-chain sequences were Vdelta2, with few Vdelta3, unlike blood Vdelta1+ controls. In the thymus, TRG and TRD repertoires looked highly polyclonal with Gaussian CDR3 lengths. Bulk repertoire data may be misinterpreted because of unexpected Vdelta2 sequences.

Extracted RNA was reverse transcribed into cDNA. CDR3 amplicons came from multiplex PCR with pooled V-gene forward and constant-region reverse primers. TCRdb called clones anew from the multiplex PCR reads with CATT. The sample includes over 25,000 gamma-chain clones, around 20% of them seen just once. The CDR3 is made up of 19 amino acids. The junction had 10 bases not matched to a gene; V was cut back by 1 base and J by 4 bases. Looked up from germline, CDR1 is GITISATS and CDR2 is ISYDGTV (reference sequence). In its sample, this clone was seen a few times. Antigen: not known. The source of this sequence is a boy less than two years old who had congenital heart surgery. The sample consisted of Vdelta1+ gamma-delta thymocytes from the thymus. Subset reported: FACS-sorted CD3+ TCRalphabeta- TCRVdelta1+ TCRVdelta2- thymocytes. V and J are TRGV9 and TRGJP. The CDR3 protein is CALWEVYPLQELGKKIKVF. CDR3 DNA: TGTGCCTTGTGGGAGGTCTATCCACTCCAAGAGTTGGGCAAAAAAATCAAGGTATTT.